This T cell receptor beta chain was identified in a study of cytomegalovirus exposure and HLA in healthy donors. As regards this clone: The antigen is unknown.

Some clones are missing from TCRdb's copy, which holds only in-frame ones; the method was immunoSEQ multiplex PCR. The data show 70,000 or so clones, roughly 94% seen once. The germline V gene has CDR1 MNHNS and CDR2 SASEGT. The ends lost 8 bases at V and 0 bases at J; junction bases unmatched: 6. The CDR3 length is 15 residues. Study-wide results and limits: About 180 TCR beta chains were listed as cytomegalovirus-associated.

V and J are TRBV6-1 and TRBJ2-1, with 8 bases that match TRBD1. The sequence came from a woman aged 18-29 years in good health and CMV-seropositive. The sample comprised PBMCs. CDR3 sequence (DNA): TGTGCCAGCTCCGGGGACAGGAACTCCTACAATGAGCAGTTCTTC. Protein: CASSGDRNSYNEQFF.